This paragraph covers one TCR beta chain sequence. Its antigen is undetermined. Germline values: CDR1 GTSNPN, CDR2 SVGIG (reference sequence). Trimming at V came to 2 bases and at J to 2 bases, leaving 6 bases not matched to a gene. The CDR3 sequence is 15 residues long. This sample is drawn from a study of cytotoxic CD8 clonotypes in ibrutinib-treated CLL. As for the study in general: Investigators collected response samples after a median approximately twelve months of treatment, range 6 to 36.

The assay was immunoSEQ multiplex PCR, and TCRdb's table has in-frame clones only and misses some. The sample has approximately 84,000 clones; 85% to 90% are singletons. General observations from the study: Clonality increased with ibrutinib response but returned toward baseline at progression.

The chain employs TRBV30 and TRBJ2-1, with 7 positions matching TRBD2. The specimen comprised PBMCs, sampled before ibrutinib treatment. The TCR was taken from a human donor with chronic lymphocytic leukemia. Here the CDR3 reads CAWSPGEGAYNEQFF. The CDR3 DNA reads as TGTGCCTGGAGTCCGGGGGAGGGAGCCTACAATGAGCAGTTCTTC.